The T cell receptor (beta chain) under discussion was sequenced for a study of PD-L1 blockade in urothelial cancer. As to this clone: Its antigen is not identified.

Some clones are missing from TCRdb's copy, which holds only in-frame ones; the method was immunoSEQ multiplex PCR. The sample comprises around 100,000 clones, approximately 85% of which are singletons, and 2.4% rests with the top ten. Germline V lookup: CDR1 KGHSH, CDR2 LQKENI. The CDR3 loop spans 16 amino acids. Trimming shortened V by 3 bases and J by 0 bases, and 12 bases separated the two germline ends. Study-level points and caveats: TCR clonality was measured in pretreatment peripheral blood. Clonality below the median predicted better survival.

This receptor was taken from a man aged 45-60 years with urothelial cancer. Sequences were derived from PBMCs, sampled around atezolizumab (anti-PD-L1) treatment. This rearrangement joins TRBV18 to TRBJ2-1; D is ambiguous. The CDR3 coding sequence is TGTGCCAGCTCACCCCCCAGCCACTACTCCTACAATGAGCAGTTCTTC. Translating gives CASSPPSHYSYNEQFF. Full variable domain (rest looked up from reference TRBV18 and TRBJ2-1): NAGVMQNPRHLVRRRGQEARLRCSPMKGHSHVYWYRQLPEEGLKFMVYLQKENIIDESGMPKERFSAEFPKEGPSILRIQQVVRGDSAAYFCASSPPSHYSYNEQFFGPGTRLTVL.